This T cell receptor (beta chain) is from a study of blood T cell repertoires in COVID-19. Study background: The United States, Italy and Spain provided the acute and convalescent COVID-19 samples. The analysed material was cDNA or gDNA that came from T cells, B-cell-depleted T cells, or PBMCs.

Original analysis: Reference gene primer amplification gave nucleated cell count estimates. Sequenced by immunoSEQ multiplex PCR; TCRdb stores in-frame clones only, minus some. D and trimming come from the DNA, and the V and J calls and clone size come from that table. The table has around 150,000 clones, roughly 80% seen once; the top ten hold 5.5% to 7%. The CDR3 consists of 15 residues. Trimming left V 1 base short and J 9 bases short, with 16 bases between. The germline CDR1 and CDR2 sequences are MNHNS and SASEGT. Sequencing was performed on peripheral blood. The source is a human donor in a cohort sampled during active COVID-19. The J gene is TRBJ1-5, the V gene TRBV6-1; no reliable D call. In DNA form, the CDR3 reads TGTGCCAGCAGTGAAGGGTTCGGGAATATCGGGCCCCAGCATTTT. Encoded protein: CASSEGFGNIGPQHF.